These 24 T cell receptor beta chains were all obtained from the same sample, sequenced in a study of blood T cell repertoires in COVID-19. Sequenced by immunoSEQ multiplex PCR; TCRdb stores in-frame clones only, minus some. Of around 190,000 clones in the sample, roughly 86% were seen once. Sample: peripheral blood. The receptors originated from a man younger than 30 with active or convalescent COVID-19.

The CDR3 is CASRPFGTGITDTQYF. The CDR3, as DNA: TGTGCCAGCAGACCATTTGGGACAGGGATCACAGATACGCAGTATTTT. V usage is TRBV11-2 and J usage is TRBJ2-3; 9 nucleotides match TRBD1. Unmatched junction bases numbered 9, after V lost 6 bases and J lost 2 bases. Germline CDR1 and CDR2: SGHAT and FQNNGV. The CDR3 is made up of 16 amino acids.

The rearrangement uses TRBV9 and TRBJ2-5; possibly TRBD2 for D (8 bases). CDR3 length: 18 amino acids. CDR1 is SGDLS, CDR2 YYNGEE, per germline. The V and J ends lost 0 bases and 4 bases respectively, with 22 bases between them. This CDR3 is CASSVEGAAGGTGETQYF. In DNA, the CDR3 is TGTGCCAGCAGCGTAGAGGGGGCTGCGGGGGGTACCGGAGAGACCCAGTACTTC.

The V call is TRBV11-2, the J call TRBJ1-1; D not resolved. The length of the CDR3 is 15 residues. V was trimmed by 8 bases and J by 0 bases, leaving 16 bases between them. The V gene's germline CDR1 is SGHAT and CDR2 FQNNGV. The CDR3: CASQRSGELNTEAFF. The CDR3, as DNA: TGTGCCAGCCAGCGGTCCGGAGAATTGAACACTGAAGCTTTCTTT.

V is TRBV12-3 or TRBV12-4 and J is TRBJ1-6; tentatively, D is TRBD1 (6 bases). With 6 bases removed from V and 10 bases from J, the gap between germline ends came to 13 bases. The CDR3 has 13 amino acids. The CDR3 DNA reads TGTGCCAGCAGGCGGGGAGGGGGGTCACCCCTCCACTTT. Translated: CASRRGGGSPLHF.

V usage is TRBV7-6 and J usage is TRBJ1-5; possibly TRBD1 for D (6 bases). Trimming cost V 1 base and J 5 bases, with 15 bases left between them. Germline V gene lookup returns CDR1 SGHVS and CDR2 FNYEAQ. The CDR3 extends over 16 amino acids. In DNA, the CDR3 is TGTGCCAGCAGCTTAGAATCCAGGGGAAGGCATCAGCCCCAGCATTTT. This translates into CASSLESRGRHQPQHF.

The table lists this clone with a count of one. V and J are TRBV3-1 (or the pseudogene TRBV3-2) and TRBJ2-7; no reliable D call. The germline V gene has CDR1 LGHDT and CDR2 YNNKEL (reference sequence). This CDR3 spans 13 amino acids. With 2 bases removed from V and 2 bases from J, the gap between germline ends came to 7 bases. The CDR3 DNA reads as TGTGCCAGCAGCCAACTCAACACCTACGAGCAGTACTTC. Its translation: CASSQLNTYEQYF.

The V gene is TRBV30, the J gene TRBJ2-1, with D hard to call. Germline CDR1 is GTSNPN and CDR2 is SVGIG (reference sequence). This CDR3 is built from 13 residues. Trimming shortened V by 8 bases and J by 0 bases, and 11 bases separated the two germline ends. The CDR3 bases are TGTGCCGTGGTTAGGAGCTCCTACAATGAGCAGTTCTTC. This codes for CAVVRSSYNEQFF.

Remarks on this clone: At the DNA level, this CDR3 is encoded by other sequences in the same sample as well. The chain couples TRBV4-1 to TRBJ2-3, with 8 bases lining up with TRBD2. Per the germline V gene, CDR1 is MGHRA and CDR2 is YSYEKL. The V and J ends lost 1 base and 0 bases, in that order; junction bases with no gene match: 3. The CDR3 consists of 16 residues. CDR3 protein: CASSQAGGGSTDTQYF. CDR3 nucleotides: TGCGCCAGCAGCCAAGCCGGCGGGGGGAGCACAGATACGCAGTATTTT.

The table lists this clone with a count of one. The rearrangement links TRBV6-5 to TRBJ1-2; TRBD1 aligns across 7 bases. In germline, CDR1 is MNHEY, CDR2 SVGAGI. The V and J ends lost 6 bases and 4 bases, in that order; junction bases with no gene match: 2. The CDR3 covers 12 residues. The CDR3 loop is CASRTGIYGYTF. CDR3 nucleotides: TGTGCCAGCAGGACAGGGATCTATGGCTACACCTTC.

This chain connects TRBV7-6 to TRBJ2-2; unclear D gene. CDR1 SGHVS and CDR2 FNYEAQ come from the germline V gene. The germline V and J ends were trimmed by 3 bases and 0 bases, with 8 bases remaining between them. The CDR3 totals 15 residues. In nucleotides, the CDR3 is TGTGCCAGCAGCTTCTCGGTAGCGAACACCGGGGAGCTGTTTTTT. It codes for CASSFSVANTGELFF.

CDR3: CASSLSSNQPQHF. Here the CDR3 DNA reads TGTGCCAGCAGCTTATCCAGTAATCAGCCCCAGCATTTT. This chain connects TRBV7-9 to TRBJ1-5; the D is unclear. Trimming pared 2 bases from V and 4 bases from J, leaving 6 bases between. The CDR3 contains 13 residues. Germline lookup yields CDR1 SEHNR and CDR2 FQNEAQ (reference sequence). The full variable domain, its missing parts supplied by reference TRBV7-9 and TRBJ1-5, is DTGVSQNPRHKITKRGQNVTFRCDPISEHNRLYWYRQTLGQGPEFLTYFQNEAQLEKSRLLSDRFSAERPKGSFSTLEIQRTEQGDSAMYLCASSLSSNQPQHFGDGTRLSIL.

V and J are TRBV28 and TRBJ2-1; the D gene is possibly TRBD1 (6 bases). Germline V gene data show CDR1 as MDHEN and CDR2 as SYDVKM. Deletions cut 5 bases from V and 4 bases from J, with 9 bases between. The CDR3 runs to 13 residues. For the CDR3, the DNA is TGTGCCAGCAGTCGAACAGGGTACAATGAGCAGTTCTTC. Translation gives CASSRTGYNEQFF.

The chain employs TRBV2 and TRBJ2-1; TRBD1 matches 7 bases. J gave up 0 bases and V 5 bases, and 4 bases lay outside the gene matches. Germline CDR1 SNHLY, CDR2 FYNNEI. CDR3 length: 15 amino acids. The CDR3 nucleotides are TGTGCCAGCAGTCGCAGGGACAGCTCCTACAATGAGCAGTTCTTC. Amino acids: CASSRRDSSYNEQFF.

The chain carries TRBV14 and TRBJ1-2; 7 bases fit TRBD1. V lost 0 bases and J lost 7; bases outside the gene matches: 5. The germline CDR1 and CDR2 sequences are SGHDN and FVKESK. The CDR3 consists of 14 residues. In DNA form, the CDR3 reads TGTGCCAGCAGCCAAGATCTGCAGGGGGTTGGCTACACCTTC. Its translation is CASSQDLQGVGYTF.

The V gene is TRBV11-2, the J gene TRBJ1-2, with 8 bases aligning to TRBD1. Trimming took 5 bases from V and 7 from J; bases not matched to a gene: 6. The CDR3 totals 13 residues. Germline lookup yields CDR1 SGHAT and CDR2 FQNNGV. In DNA, the CDR3 is TGTGCCAGCAGCCGGACAGGGTTGGCTGGCTACACCTTC. It is translated as CASSRTGLAGYTF.

The chain is built from TRBV14 and TRBJ2-3, with TRBD2 matching over 7 bases. In germline, CDR1 is SGHDN, CDR2 FVKESK. This CDR3 region has 16 residues. The junction had 5 bases not matched to a gene; V was cut back by 0 bases and J by 2 bases. Written as DNA, the CDR3 is TGTGCCAGCAGCCAAGACAAGCGGGGTTTCACAGATACGCAGTATTTT. It encodes CASSQDKRGFTDTQYF.

CDR3 loop: CASSSGTGHTEAFF. The CDR3 DNA reads TGTGCCAGTAGTAGCGGGACAGGACACACTGAAGCTTTCTTT. This chain connects TRBV19 to TRBJ1-1; 8 nucleotides align to TRBD1. The CDR3 consists of 14 residues. CDR1 LNHDA and CDR2 SQIVND come from the germline V gene (reference sequence). The J segment lost 3 bases and the V segment lost 4 bases, leaving 4 bases of the junction unmatched.

The V call is TRBV3-1 (or the pseudogene TRBV3-2), the J call TRBJ2-5, with 8 positions matching TRBD2. The CDR3 length is 15 residues. Per the germline V gene, CDR1 is LGHDT and CDR2 is YNNKEL (reference sequence). Losses at the gene ends were 0 bases for V and 5 bases for J; bases not matched to a gene: 5. The CDR3 here is CASSQEAGVSETQYF. The DNA of the CDR3 is TGTGCCAGCAGCCAAGAAGCGGGAGTGTCCGAGACCCAGTACTTC.

The gene calls are TRBV2 and TRBJ2-3; 8 bases are shared with TRBD2. The CDR3 runs 17 residues. Germline loops: CDR1 SNHLY, CDR2 FYNNEI. The J segment lost 2 bases and the V segment lost 6 bases, leaving 13 bases of the junction unmatched. For the CDR3, the DNA is TGTGCCAGCAGCCAAGGACAAACGGGAGGGCCCACAGATACGCAGTATTTT. This gives the protein CASSQGQTGGPTDTQYF.

V usage is TRBV18 and J usage is TRBJ2-1; D gene ambiguous. Trimming removed 3 bases at V and 0 bases at J, with 9 bases between. This CDR3 has 15 residues. Germline CDR1 is KGHSH and CDR2 is LQKENI. The CDR3 here is CASSPGWSSYNEQFF. CDR3 sequence (DNA): TGTGCCAGCTCACCCGGGTGGAGCTCCTACAATGAGCAGTTCTTC.

The gene calls are TRBV18 and TRBJ2-1; a weak D match, TRBD2 (5 bases). CDR3 length: 11 amino acids. From germline, CDR1 is KGHSH and CDR2 LQKENI. The V end lost 5 bases, the J end lost 8 bases, and 7 bases lay between the germline ends. CDR3 bases: TGTGCCAGCTCAAAGGGAGATGAGCAGTTCTTC. As protein: CASSKGDEQFF.

The gene calls are TRBV4-3 and TRBJ2-3; 15 bases match TRBD2. V shed 0 bases, J shed 9 bases, and the junction held 7 bases outside the gene matches. Germline V lookup: CDR1 LGHNA, CDR2 YSLEER. The CDR3 extends over 17 amino acids. CDR3 bases: TGCGCCAGCAGCCAAGATCCGGGACTAGCGGGAGGACTGACGCAGTATTTT. Residues: CASSQDPGLAGGLTQYF.

The count of this clone is one. The chain couples TRBV6-5 to TRBJ1-2, with TRBD1 identical over 10 bases. Germline V CDR1 and CDR2: MNHEY, SVGAGI. The CDR3 totals 14 residues. V lost 6 bases and J lost 4; bases outside the gene matches: 5. The CDR3 DNA reads TGTGCCAGCAGGACCGGGACAGGGGTCTATGGCTACACCTTC. The encoded protein is CASRTGTGVYGYTF.

The chain is built from TRBV19 and TRBJ1-3, with TRBD1 identical over 7 bases. Germline V gene data show CDR1 as LNHDA and CDR2 as SQIVND (reference sequence). The CDR3 is 16 residues long. V lost 4 bases to trimming and J lost 0 bases; unmatched junction nucleotides: 6. CDR3 in amino acids: CASSTVDRSSGNTIYF. In nucleotides, the CDR3 is TGTGCCAGTAGTACAGTGGACAGGTCCTCTGGAAACACCATATATTTT.